The entry that follows covers one T cell receptor (beta chain) sequence. The entry originates in a study of blood T cell repertoires in COVID-19. Study background: PBMCs, B-cell-depleted T cells, or T cells were the source of the cDNA or gDNA that made up the material.

Sequencing was performed with immunoSEQ multiplex PCR; in TCRdb, only in-frame clones are kept and a portion is missing. This table has under 200,000 clones, about 83% appearing once. Individuals drawn from 20 to 30 US areas were roughly 18 to 95 years old. Each participant's cohort was designated according to participant-reported clinical history. V was trimmed by 3 bases and J by 1 base, leaving 12 bases between them. The CDR3 has 15 residues. Germline assignment: CDR1 KGHSH and CDR2 LQKENI. The chain is built from TRBV18 and TRBJ1-1; D might be TRBD1 (6 bases). Sequenced material: PBMCs or T cells enriched from blood (not recorded which). The sequence came from a man in his forties or fifties with acute COVID-19. The DNA for the CDR3 is TGTGCCAGCTCACCGCGTGACAGGACGAACACTGAAGCTTTCTTT. Its protein is CASSPRDRTNTEAFF.